This T cell receptor (beta chain) emerged from a study of cytomegalovirus exposure and HLA in healthy donors. Study as a whole: Of roughly 400 genotyped donors, roughly 81% grouped in the Caucasian-associated ancestry cluster. General study findings and limits: The classifier reportedly diagnosed cytomegalovirus status with high specificity and sensitivity.

On this clone itself: The antigen remains unidentified.

The PCR contained 60 Vbeta and 13 Jbeta primers. TCRdb's table, derived via immunoSEQ multiplex PCR, lists solely in-frame clones and lacks some. The table shows under 150,000 clones, with approximately 82% occurring only once. The CDR3 is 14 residues long. V was cut by 1 base and J by 3 bases, with 9 bases left in between. CDR1 and CDR2 (germline): MGHRA, YSYEKL. This receptor was taken from a boy aged 2 to 10 in good health and CMV-seronegative. This chain uses TRBV4-1 with TRBJ2-5; tentative D call: TRBD2 (5 bases). Sequencing was performed on PBMCs. The CDR3 reads CASSQVARKETQYF. The CDR3 DNA is TGCGCCAGCAGCCAAGTAGCGCGTAAAGAGACCCAGTACTTC.